The 18 T cell receptor beta chains below come from one sample, sequenced in a study of spatial heterogeneity in lung cancer. Time point meaning: sample taken at primary tumor resection. The authors sequenced whole RNA from tumor, nontumor lung or frozen PBMC without sorting. MiXCR, run by TCRdb on the 5' RACE reads, gives a single entry per CDR3 protein. The table records over 12,000 distinct CDR3 sequences, 10% of them present only once. The sequencing here drew on PBMCs, taken at surgery. These receptors were collected from a male donor with early-stage non-small cell lung cancer.

This clonotype was seen many times. The gene calls are TRBV5-1 and TRBJ2-1; a weak D match, TRBD1 (6 bases). The germline V gene encodes CDR1 SGHRS and CDR2 YFSETQ. The CDR3 extends over 13 amino acids. Between the trimmed V and J ends, which lost 5 bases and 3 bases, there was a span of 9 bases. The CDR3 spells CASRETGYNEQFF. CDR3 in DNA: TGCGCCAGCAGGGAGACAGGCTACAATGAGCAGTTCTTC.

The CDR3 region is CASSRTGEGEKLFF. The CDR3, as DNA: TGTGCCAGCAGTCGGACAGGGGAGGGTGAAAAACTGTTTTTT. The V and J genes are TRBV12-3 or TRBV12-4 and TRBJ1-4; 9 bases agree with TRBD1. This CDR3 spans 14 amino acids. The junction had 5 bases not matched to a gene; V was cut back by 5 bases and J by 7 bases.

Note on this clonotype: A much larger clone sits a single nucleotide away, making a read error possible. This chain joins TRBV28 and TRBJ2-2; perhaps TRBD2 as D (5 bases). Germline CDR1 and CDR2: MDHEN and SYDVKM. This CDR3 is built from 13 residues. The CDR3 DNA reads TGTGTCAGCAGTTTTCGGGGAACCGGGGAGCTGTTTTTT. Encoded protein: CVSSFRGTGELFF.

This clonotype has a count of ten or more. The chain joins TRBV20-1 to TRBJ1-1; maybe TRBD1 (6 bases). From germline, CDR1 is DFQATT and CDR2 SNEGSKA (reference sequence). There are 17 residues in the CDR3. V lost 2 bases to trimming and J lost 4 bases, with 23 bases between them. The DNA for the CDR3 is TGCAGTGCTAGAAAAGTTGGGGGGGCCCAACCCAGCACTGAAGCTTTCTTT. Translation gives CSARKVGGAQPSTEAFF.

This clonotype is classed as large. The rearrangement joins TRBV28 to TRBJ2-3; D unresolved. V was shortened by 6 bases and J by 8 bases, with 12 bases between the two germline ends. Germline V gene sequence: CDR1 MDHEN, CDR2 SYDVKM. This CDR3 region has 12 residues. CDR3: CASSLWDATQYF. CDR3 DNA: TGTGCCAGCAGCCTCTGGGATGCTACGCAGTATTTT.

This clonotype was found many times. The chain is built from TRBV30 and TRBJ2-1, with a weak D call TRBD2 (6 bases). Germline CDR1 and CDR2: GTSNPN and SVGIG (reference sequence). There are 13 residues in the CDR3. Trimming removed 3 bases from V and 5 bases from J, with 11 bases in between. CDR3 DNA sequence: TGTGCCTGGAGCGGGTTAGCGGACAATGAGCAGTTCTTC. This translates into CAWSGLADNEQFF.

This clonotype was counted a few times. The V call is TRBV7-2, the J call TRBJ2-3; 13 bases are a match to TRBD2. The CDR3 sequence is 15 residues long. The germline gives CDR1 SGHTA, CDR2 FQGNSA. Losses at the gene ends were 6 bases for V and 6 bases for J; bases not matched to a gene: 6. In DNA, the CDR3 is TGTGCCAGCAGACGGACTAGCGGGAGTTTGGATACGCAGTATTTT. Protein: CASRRTSGSLDTQYF.

This clonotype was seen repeatedly, ten times or more. The chain links TRBV29-1 to TRBJ1-2; 10 nucleotides line up with TRBD1. V shed 5 bases, J shed 8 bases, and the junction held 8 bases outside the gene matches. Per germline, CDR1 SQVTM and CDR2 ANQGSEA. This CDR3 spans 13 amino acids. Here the CDR3 reads CSVTGTGVGGYTF. As DNA, the CDR3 is TGCAGCGTTACCGGGACAGGGGTTGGCGGCTACACCTTC. The full variable domain, with the rest looked up from reference TRBV29-1 and TRBJ1-2, is SAVISQKPSRDICQRGTSLTIQCQVDSQVTMMFWYRQQPGQSLTLIATANQGSEATYESGFVIDKFPISRPNLTFSTLTVSNMSPEDSSIYLCSVTGTGVGGYTFGSGTRLTVV.

This clonotype was counted ten times or more. The chain links TRBV7-9 to TRBJ2-5; possibly TRBD2 for D (7 bases). Germline V gene data show CDR1 as SEHNR and CDR2 as FQNEAQ (reference sequence). V lost 4 bases and J lost 4, with 16 bases in between. This CDR3 is built from 15 residues. For the CDR3, the DNA is TGTGCCAGCAGCTCCGCAATAGGGGGGGGAGAGACCCAGTACTTC. It is translated as CASSSAIGGGETQYF.

This clonotype was counted many times. The V gene is TRBV20-1, the J gene TRBJ2-1, with TRBD2 identical over 8 bases. The length of the CDR3 is 13 residues. V trimming: 7 bases; J trimming: 7 bases; junction bases outside the gene matches: 9. The germline V gene has CDR1 DFQATT and CDR2 SNEGSKA (reference sequence). The CDR3 nucleotides are TGCAGTGGATGGAGGTCGGGGGGGAATGAGCAGTTCTTC. It is translated as CSGWRSGGNEQFF.

This clonotype has ten or more counts. This chain uses TRBV11-3 with TRBJ2-2; D gene ambiguous. Trimming took 4 bases from V and 0 from J, leaving 9 bases between them. The germline CDR1 and CDR2 sequences are SGHNT and YENEEA. This CDR3 comprises 15 residues. The CDR3: CASSSRQANTGELFF. DNA for the CDR3: TGTGCCAGCAGCTCCCGACAAGCGAACACCGGGGAGCTGTTTTTT.

The rearrangement uses TRBV12-3 or TRBV12-4 and TRBJ2-2; weak D call: TRBD2 (5 bases). The V end was cut by 5 bases, the J end by 0 bases, with 13 bases between. The CDR3 has 16 amino acids. The CDR3 nucleotides read TGTGCCAGCAGTCTCTCGGGATTACCGAACACCGGGGAGCTGTTTTTT. Translated: CASSLSGLPNTGELFF.

This clonotype has ten or more counts. V gene TRBV7-3 combines with J gene TRBJ2-6; 7 bases agree with TRBD2. CDR3 size: 17 residues. The ends lost 2 bases at V and 2 bases at J; junction bases unmatched: 6. The germline CDR1 and CDR2 sequences are SGHTA and FQGTGA. The CDR3 region is CASSLDGRSTGANVLTF. CDR3 in DNA: TGTGCCAGCAGCTTAGACGGGAGGTCTACTGGGGCCAACGTCCTGACTTTC.

This clonotype appeared many times. The chain couples TRBV5-4 to TRBJ2-1, with D unclear. With 0 bases removed from V and 8 bases from J, the gap between germline ends came to 9 bases. The CDR3 consists of 13 residues. Germline lookup yields CDR1 SGHNT and CDR2 YYREEE (reference sequence). CDR3 region: CASSLESWHEQFF. CDR3 nucleotides: TGTGCCAGCAGCTTGGAATCTTGGCATGAGCAGTTCTTC. The whole variable domain, filled in from reference TRBV5-4 and TRBJ2-1, reads ETGVTQSPTHLIKTRGQQVTLRCSSQSGHNTVSWYQQALGQGPQFIFQYYREEENGRGNFPPRFSGLQFPNYSSELNVNALELDDSALYLCASSLESWHEQFFGPGTRLTVL.

This clonotype was seen many times. The chain recombines TRBV20-1 with TRBJ2-7, with D tentatively TRBD2 (5 bases). V gave up 1 base and J gave up 3 bases, with 10 bases separating them. The length of the CDR3 is 13 residues. Germline V gene data show CDR1 as DFQATT and CDR2 as SNEGSKA (reference sequence). The DNA for the CDR3 is TGCAGTGCTAGAGCTCCACGGGGCTACGAGCAGTACTTC. It specifies CSARAPRGYEQYF.

This clonotype was observed at least ten times. This sequence joins TRBV7-9 and TRBJ2-1; 8 bases line up with TRBD1. Germline trimming cut 8 bases from V and 7 bases from J; bases unmatched to any gene: 10. Germline V CDR1 and CDR2: SEHNR, FQNEAQ (reference sequence). The CDR3 is made up of 14 amino acids. CDR3 DNA sequence: TGTGCCAGCCTTGGGCAGGGGGCAAGGAATGAGCAGTTCTTC. Its translation: CASLGQGARNEQFF.

This clonotype was found many times. The chain links TRBV18 to TRBJ1-3, with no clear D. V lost 3 bases to trimming and J lost 0 bases, with 6 bases between them. CDR3 length: 14 amino acids. Germline CDR1 and CDR2: KGHSH and LQKENI. In DNA form, the CDR3 reads TGTGCCAGCTCACCTCGAAGCTCTGGAAACACCATATATTTT. Amino acid sequence: CASSPRSSGNTIYF.

This clonotype was found many times. The rearrangement joins TRBV30 to TRBJ2-6; unclear D gene. CDR3 size: 14 residues. The V gene lost 1 base and the J gene lost 4 bases, with 8 bases spanning the gap. Germline loops: CDR1 GTSNPN, CDR2 SVGIG (reference sequence). For the CDR3, the DNA is TGTGCCTGGAGTGCACTGGGCGGGGCCAACGTCCTGACTTTC. Translating gives CAWSALGGANVLTF. The variable domain in full, completed from reference TRBV30 and TRBJ2-6, reads SQTIHQWPATLVQPVGSPLSLECTVEGTSNPNLYWYRQAAGRGLQLLFYSVGIGQISSEVPQNLSASRPQDRQFILSSKKLLLSDSGFYLCAWSALGGANVLTFGAGSRLTVL.